This TCR beta chain comes out of a study of T cell responses to AZD1222 COVID-19 vaccine. Study findings and constraints: Researchers report vaccine-associated CD4 TCRs spanning spike, with dominance at 160-218 and 743-854. Of spike-specific TCRs, nearly half reportedly target regions left unmutated in variants. Seropositivity was recorded at baseline in only 6 or 7 AZD1222 recipients. None of the repertoires were sampled until the peak T cell response had passed.

Germline values: CDR1 SGHTA, CDR2 FQGNSA. V shed 5 bases and J 0 bases; nucleotides not matched to a gene: 9. The CDR3 contains 19 residues. The method was immunoSEQ multiplex PCR; TCRdb's version includes in-frame clones alone and lacks a portion of them. There are some 110,000 clones in the sample; 85% to 90% occur only once, and less than 8.5% lies in the top ten. Turning to this clone: What it recognizes is unknown.

The chain uses TRBV7-2 and TRBJ2-6; TRBD1 aligns across 11 bases. This material consisted of peripheral blood, taken 28 days after the second AZD1222 dose. The TCR was taken from an adult who received the AZD1222 COVID-19 vaccine. This chain's CDR3 is CASSPPFGQGASGANVLTF. In DNA, the CDR3 is TGTGCCAGCAGCCCTCCCTTTGGACAGGGGGCCTCTGGGGCCAACGTCCTGACTTTC.